This TCR beta chain was obtained from a study of T cells after yellow fever vaccination. Ten or more counts support this clonotype. TCRdb re-called the 5' RACE reads through MiXCR, storing one row per CDR3 protein. The repertoire includes 450,000 to 600,000 distinct CDR3 sequences, 13% of them detected once, and around an eighth sits in the top ten. V gave up 0 bases and J gave up 2 bases; unmatched junction bases: 5. The CDR3 covers 16 residues. Germline values: CDR1 SGHRS, CDR2 YFSETQ. This TCR derives from a man aged 25-45 years who received the YFV17D yellow fever vaccine. The input for sequencing was PBMCs, taken on the day of the yellow fever booster vaccination. The rearrangement joins TRBV5-1 to TRBJ2-1, with 7 bases identical to TRBD2. The CDR3 is CASSLAAGVPYNEQFF. The CDR3 DNA follows: TGCGCCAGCAGCTTGGCGGCGGGAGTTCCCTACAATGAGCAGTTCTTC.